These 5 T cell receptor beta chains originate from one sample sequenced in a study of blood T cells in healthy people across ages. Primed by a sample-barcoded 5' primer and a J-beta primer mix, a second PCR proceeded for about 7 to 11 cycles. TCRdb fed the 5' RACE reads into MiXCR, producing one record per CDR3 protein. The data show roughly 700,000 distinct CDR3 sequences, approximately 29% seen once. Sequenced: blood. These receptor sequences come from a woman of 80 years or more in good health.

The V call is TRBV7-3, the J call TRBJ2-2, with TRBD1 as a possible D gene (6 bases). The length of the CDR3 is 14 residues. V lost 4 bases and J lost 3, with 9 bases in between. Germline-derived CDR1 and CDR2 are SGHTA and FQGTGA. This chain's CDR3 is CASSSGHYTGELFF. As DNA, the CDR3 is TGTGCCAGCAGCTCGGGACACTACACCGGGGAGCTGTTTTTT.

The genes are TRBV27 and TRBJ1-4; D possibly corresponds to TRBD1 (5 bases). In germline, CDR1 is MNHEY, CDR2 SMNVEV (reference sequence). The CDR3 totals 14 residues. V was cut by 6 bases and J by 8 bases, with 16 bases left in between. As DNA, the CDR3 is TGTGCCAGCAGGCCGCGAGGGGCCGGGGAAAAACTGTTTTTT. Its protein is CASRPRGAGEKLFF.

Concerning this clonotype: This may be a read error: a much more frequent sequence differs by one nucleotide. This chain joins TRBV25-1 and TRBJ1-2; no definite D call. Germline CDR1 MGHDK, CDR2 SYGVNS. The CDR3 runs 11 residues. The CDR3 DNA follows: TGTACCAGCAGTGAAGCGCTTGGCTACACCTTC. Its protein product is CTSSEALGYTF.

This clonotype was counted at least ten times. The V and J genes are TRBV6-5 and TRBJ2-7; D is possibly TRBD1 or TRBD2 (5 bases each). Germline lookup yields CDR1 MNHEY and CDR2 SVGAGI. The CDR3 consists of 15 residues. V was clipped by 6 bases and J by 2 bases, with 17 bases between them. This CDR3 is CASSSRDPGTYEQYF. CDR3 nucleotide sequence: TGTGCCAGCAGCAGCCGGGACCCAGGCACCTACGAGCAGTACTTC.

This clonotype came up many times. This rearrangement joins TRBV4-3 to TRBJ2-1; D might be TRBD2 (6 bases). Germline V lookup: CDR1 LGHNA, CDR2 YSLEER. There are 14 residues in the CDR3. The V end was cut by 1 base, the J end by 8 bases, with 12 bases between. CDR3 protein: CASSQGPGGDEQFF. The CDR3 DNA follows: TGCGCCAGCAGCCAAGGACCCGGAGGGGATGAGCAGTTCTTC.